A few counts support the clone carrying this T cell receptor beta chain. Its antigen is unidentified. Germline CDR1 and CDR2: GTSNPN and SVGIG (reference sequence). Trimming took off 0 bases at V and 4 bases at J, with 12 bases between the two ends. The CDR3 has 15 amino acids. This specimen belongs to a study of CD8+ T cells in alopecia areata. Indicated treatment: oral pan-JAK inhibitor, 5-10 mg twice daily. The authors sorted CD4+ and CD8+ T cells from PBMCs. The sequencing template was cDNA reverse transcribed from extracted RNA. Data came from immunoSEQ multiplex PCR; TCRdb stores just in-frame clones and leaves some out. The sample includes more than 150,000 clones, 40% to 55% of them seen just once. Study-wide results and caveats: Amid tofacitinib therapy, many expanded lesional clones stayed present in scalp and blood.

The chain joins TRBV30 to TRBJ2-2, with a possible D match to TRBD2 (6 bases). The clonotype comes from a human donor with alopecia areata. The source material was CD8+ T cells sorted from blood, sampled at week 52, from a patient treated with tofacitinib. As DNA, the CDR3 is TGTGCCTGGAGTGTACGCGGGGAGGTCACCGGGGAGCTGTTTTTT. Translated, it gives CAWSVRGEVTGELFF.